The rows below give T cell receptor beta chains drawn from one sample of a study of memory CD4+ T cells and cytomegalovirus serostatus. Profiling relied on immunoSEQ multiplex PCR, and the TCRdb table lists in-frame clones only, not all of them. The sample shows 45,000 to 65,000 clones, 65% to 80% of them seen only once. The sequencing sample was made of memory CD4+ T cells from blood. These receptors came from an adult in good health and CMV-seropositive. Each CDR3 is given with its conserved first and last residue. Fields, in order: V gene, J gene, D gene, CDR3 DNA, CDR3 protein. A D gene is named only where the DNA matches it firmly.

V: TRBV2; J: TRBJ1-4; D: TRBD1; DNA: TGTGCCAGCAGAGGACAGGGCCTGACTAATGAAAAACTGTTTTTT; CDR3: CASRGQGLTNEKLFF
V: TRBV2; J: TRBJ2-3; D: TRBD2; DNA: TGTGCCAGCAGTGGGGGGACCAGCCTAGCGGGTGCGCAGTATTTT; CDR3: CASSGGTSLAGAQYF
V: TRBV7-6; J: TRBJ2-7; D: TRBD1; DNA: TGTGCCAGCAGCTCACGGGACAGCGAACGGTACTTC; CDR3: CASSSRDSERYF
V: TRBV9; J: TRBJ1-3; D: TRBD1; DNA: TGTGCCAGCAGCCCGACAGGGGGCGGTGGAAACACCATATATTTT; CDR3: CASSPTGGGGNTIYF
V: TRBV19; J: TRBJ2-3; D: TRBD2; DNA: TGTGCCAGTAGTATCCCCGGACTAGCAATAGATACGCAGTATTTT; CDR3: CASSIPGLAIDTQYF
V: TRBV10-2; J: TRBJ2-7; D: .; DNA: TGCGCCAGCAGTGAGACATTTTACGAGCAGTACTTC; CDR3: CASSETFYEQYF
V: TRBV28; J: TRBJ1-5; D: .; DNA: TGTGCCAGCTCGGTAATAAATCAGCCCCAGCATTTT; CDR3: CASSVINQPQHF
V: TRBV29-1; J: TRBJ2-1; D: .; DNA: TGCAGCGTTGTAAGAGGCAGTCTCAATGAGCAGTTCTTC; CDR3: CSVVRGSLNEQFF
V: TRBV6-6; J: TRBJ2-1; D: TRBD1; DNA: TGTGCCAGCAGTTCCTTTGGGACAGGGCTTGAGCAGTTCTTC; CDR3: CASSSFGTGLEQFF
V: TRBV19; J: TRBJ1-4; D: .; DNA: TGTGCCAGTAATCGGGAAAAACTGTTTTTT; CDR3: CASNREKLFF
V: TRBV10-3; J: TRBJ2-1; D: .; DNA: TGTGCCATCAATTCTCCCAGCATTGAGCAGTTCTTC; CDR3: CAINSPSIEQFF
V: TRBV7-9; J: TRBJ1-1; D: .; DNA: TGTGCCAGCAGCCCAAATTGGGTCAGGGCAAACATGAACACTGAAGCTTTCTTT; CDR3: CASSPNWVRANMNTEAFF
V: TRBV6-5; J: TRBJ1-6; D: TRBD1; DNA: TGTGCCAGCAGCGAACAGGGGGCGCGTTCACCCCTCCACTTT; CDR3: CASSEQGARSPLHF